This T cell receptor (beta chain) stems from a study of blood T cell repertoires in COVID-19. Looking at the study overall: The United States, Italy and Spain supplied acute and convalescent COVID-19 samples.

As handled by the study authors: The authors estimated nucleated cell counts from reference gene primer amplification. Profiled with immunoSEQ multiplex PCR; TCRdb holds only in-frame clones, not every one. The V and J calls and the clone size are those of that table, but D and trimming were determined from the DNA. The table has roughly 400,000 clones, approximately 85% seen once. The junction had 6 bases not matched to a gene; V was cut back by 3 bases and J by 10 bases. The germline CDR1 and CDR2 sequences are LNHDA and SQIVND (reference sequence). The CDR3 has 14 amino acids. This clone appeared a single time.

This chain uses TRBV19 with TRBJ1-6, with 7 bases matching TRBD1. The sequence came from a woman between 40 and 55 years old with acute COVID-19. Sequencing was performed on PBMCs or T cells enriched from blood (not recorded which). CDR3 sequence: CASSIENRGSPLHF. The CDR3 DNA reads as TGTGCCAGTAGTATCGAGAACAGGGGCTCACCCCTCCACTTT.